Listed below are T cell receptor beta chains from one sample, sequenced in a study of T cells in Graves' hyperthyroidism and ophthalmopathy. TCRdb reanalysed the multiplex PCR reads using MiXCR and keeps one entry per CDR3 protein. The sample records about half a million distinct CDR3 sequences, just under 20% being singletons. Source material: blood. The receptors were sampled from a man between 40 and 49 years old with Graves' ophthalmopathy. Each CDR3 is given with its conserved first and last residue. The D gene is left open where the match is weak. Expanded clones are given a class, and other clones once, few, many or no size at all.

>.|TRBJ2-1|TRBV10-3|.
CAINSDNEQFF
TGTGCCATCAATAGCGACAATGAGCAGTTCTTC
>TRBD2|TRBJ2-7|TRBV7-2|.
CASSLDGRGAGEQYF
TGTGCCAGCAGCTTAGACGGGAGGGGGGCTGGCGAGCAGTACTTC
>.|TRBJ2-2|TRBV2|many
CASRWDSTGELFF
TGTGCCAGCAGGTGGGACTCCACCGGGGAGCTGTTTTTT
>TRBD2|TRBJ2-1|TRBV20-1|few
CSAVLAGGKVNEQFF
TGCAGTGCTGTTTTAGCGGGAGGAAAAGTCAATGAGCAGTTCTTC
>.|TRBJ2-7|TRBV19|few
CASRDQGRYEQYF
TGTGCCAGTAGGGACCAAGGGCGGTACGAGCAGTACTTC
>.|TRBJ2-7|TRBV11-2|many
CASSFQSTFSDEQYF
TGTGCCAGCAGCTTCCAGAGCACATTCTCGGACGAGCAGTACTTC
>.|TRBJ2-3|TRBV11-2|many
CASSPLGGGRTDTQYF
TGTGCCAGCAGCCCTTTAGGGGGTGGCCGCACAGATACGCAGTATTTT
>.|TRBJ2-1|TRBV3-1|few
CASSLPQTGVSEQFF
TGTGCCAGCAGCCTACCCCAGACGGGGGTGAGTGAGCAGTTCTTC
>TRBD2|TRBJ2-5|TRBV25-1|.
CASSGSLGLAQETQYF
TGTGCCAGCAGTGGGTCTCTGGGACTAGCGCAAGAGACCCAGTACTTC
>.|TRBJ2-3|TRBV5-8|few
CASSSGWGDTQYF
TGTGCCAGCAGCAGCGGGTGGGGGGATACGCAGTATTTT
>.|TRBJ2-1|TRBV4-2|.
CASSQDGESSYNEQFF
TGTGCCAGCAGCCAAGATGGGGAGAGCTCCTACAATGAGCAGTTCTTC
>.|TRBJ2-1|TRBV20-1|.
CSASPDNNEQFF
TGCAGTGCTAGCCCGGATAACAATGAGCAGTTCTTC
>TRBD2|TRBJ2-7|TRBV28|few
CASRYGLAGSYEQYF
TGTGCCAGCAGATACGGACTAGCGGGATCCTACGAGCAGTACTTC
>TRBD1|TRBJ2-7|TRBV2|many
CASRWGQDGEQYF
TGTGCCAGCAGGTGGGGACAGGATGGTGAGCAGTACTTC
>TRBD1|TRBJ2-2|TRBV19|.
CASTLDRPAGELFF
TGTGCCAGTACCCTGGACAGGCCCGCCGGGGAGCTGTTTTTT
>.|TRBJ2-3|TRBV19|.
CASSIRPDTQYF
TGTGCCAGTTCGATCCGGCCAGATACGCAGTATTTT
>TRBD2|TRBJ2-1|TRBV20-1|few
CSARDLQPLAAFSNEQFF
TGCAGTGCTAGAGATCTTCAACCTCTAGCGGCCTTTTCTAATGAGCAGTTCTTC
>TRBD2|TRBJ2-1|TRBV29-1|.
CSVVGRGAYNEQFF
TGCAGCGTGGTGGGGCGGGGGGCATACAATGAGCAGTTCTTC
>.|TRBJ1-2|TRBV7-9|few
CASSHDRTYGYTF
TGTGCCAGCAGCCATGACAGGACCTATGGCTACACCTTC
>TRBD2|TRBJ2-5|TRBV7-8|many
CASSSTFDGRAKKTQYF
TGTGCCAGCAGCTCCACATTCGACGGGAGGGCGAAGAAGACCCAGTACTTC
>.|TRBJ2-6|TRBV11-2|many
CASSLDIPGPGANVLTF
TGTGCCAGCAGCTTAGATATCCCAGGGCCTGGGGCCAACGTCCTGACTTTC
>TRBD2|TRBJ2-1|TRBV5-5|.
CASSPKIPSGRAHEQFF
TGTGCCAGCAGCCCCAAAATCCCTAGCGGGAGGGCCCATGAGCAGTTCTTC
>TRBD2|TRBJ2-5|TRBV12-3/TRBV12-4|many
CASSLAVASGRRGETQYF
TGTGCCAGCAGTTTAGCCGTGGCTAGCGGGAGGAGGGGGGAGACCCAGTACTTC
>.|TRBJ2-5|TRBV11-3|many
CASSSDSEETQYF
TGTGCCAGCAGCTCAGACAGCGAAGAGACCCAGTACTTC